Listed below are T cell receptor beta chains from one sample, sequenced in a study of T cells in Graves' hyperthyroidism and ophthalmopathy. TCRdb recomputed calls from the multiplex PCR reads with MiXCR, one row per CDR3 protein. The table has hundreds of thousands of distinct CDR3 sequences, about half seen once. The material sequenced was peripheral blood or thyroid tissue (not recorded which). These receptors were collected from a woman under 30 with Graves' hyperthyroidism. Each CDR3 is given with its conserved first and last residue. A D gene is named only where the DNA matches it firmly. Clone sizes are given selectively: once, few, many, or a class where the clone is expanded.

j_call | d_call | v_call | clone_size | cdr3_nt | cdr3_aa
TRBJ1-4 | - | TRBV10-3 | - | TGTGCCATCAGTGCCACGGACCCTAATGAAAAACTGTTTTTT | CAISATDPNEKLFF
TRBJ1-5 | - | TRBV5-6 | many | TGTGCCAGCAGCTTATCCAGTATGGATCAGCCCCAGCATTTT | CASSLSSMDQPQHF
TRBJ1-5 | TRBD1 | TRBV7-9 | - | TGTGCCAGCAGCTTAGTGGGGACAGGGAGAGATCAGCCCCAGCATTTT | CASSLVGTGRDQPQHF
TRBJ2-3 | TRBD2 | TRBV2 | - | TGTGCCAGAAAGGGACTAGGGGGCACAGATACGCAGTATTTT | CARKGLGGTDTQYF
TRBJ1-1 | - | TRBV7-8 | - | TGTGCCAGCAGCTTATTCCAGAGGAACACTGAAGCTTTCTTT | CASSLFQRNTEAFF
TRBJ2-5 | - | TRBV13 | many | TGTGCCAGCAGCCGACGGGACCAAGAGACCCAGTACTTC | CASSRRDQETQYF
TRBJ1-1 | - | TRBV10-3 | few | TGTGCCAGCAGTGAGTTGGGCGGAGGGTTAGGAGCTTTCTTT | CASSELGGGLGAFF
TRBJ2-1 | TRBD2 | TRBV25-1 | - | TGTGCCAGCAGTGACAGACTAGCGGGAGGCAATGAGCAGTTCTTC | CASSDRLAGGNEQFF
TRBJ2-7 | - | TRBV19 | - | TGTGCCAGGGGGCGGAGGTTGTACGAGCAGTACTTC | CARGRRLYEQYF
TRBJ1-5 | - | TRBV15 | many | TGTGCCACCAGCTCAGCCCACAATGTCCAGCATTTT | CATSSAHNVQHF
TRBJ2-7 | TRBD1 | TRBV29-1 | - | TGCAGCGTCCAGACAGGGTGGCCCTACGAGCAGTACTTC | CSVQTGWPYEQYF